This entry lists 7 T cell receptor beta chains sequenced from one sample in a study of CXCR3-negative and CXCR3-positive naive CD8 T cells. Via 5' RACE with UMI labels, TRB cDNA libraries were prepared. For each CDR3 protein, TCRdb gives one entry from its re-call of the 5' RACE reads, without DNA. This sample's clone table lists 100,000 to 150,000 distinct CDR3 sequences. What was sequenced was naive CXCR3- CD8+ T cells from blood. As for subset: CD45RO-CCR7+CD27+CD95- naive CD8+ T cells lacking CXCR3 (TNR3-). All receptors come from a human donor in good health. Some clones in this sample may be carry-over from other donors' samples.

The chain carries TRBV5-1 and TRBJ2-7; TCRdb outputs TRBD2, but without DNA this stays unchecked. The CDR3 spans 15 residues. The germline gives CDR1 SGHRS, CDR2 YFSETQ. The CDR3: CASSLAGVVAYEQYF.

This chain connects TRBV12-3 or TRBV12-4 to TRBJ2-7; TCRdb calls TRBD2, which cannot be checked without DNA. CDR3 size: 14 residues. The CDR3 loop is CASSLSGGFTEQYF.

The V gene is TRBV29-1, the J gene TRBJ2-1. Germline CDR1 and CDR2: SQVTM and ANQGSEA. This CDR3 has 11 amino acids. The chain's CDR3 is CSVPEEREQFF.

The rearrangement uses TRBV12-3 or TRBV12-4 and TRBJ1-2; TCRdb selects TRBD1, and the lack of DNA leaves this call unchecked. The CDR3 consists of 15 residues. The chain's CDR3 is CASSPTGGGLDGYTF.

This chain uses TRBV5-1 with TRBJ1-1; the D call of TRBD1 rests on TCRdb alone, since no DNA is present to check it. CDR1 is SGHRS, CDR2 YFSETQ, per germline. CDR3 size: 13 residues. The CDR3 loop reads CASTETGNTEAFF.

This chain connects TRBV28 to TRBJ2-7; lacking DNA, the TRBD1 call made by TCRdb goes unchecked. In germline, CDR1 is MDHEN, CDR2 SYDVKM. This CDR3 spans 14 amino acids. CDR3 region: CASSFQAGAYEQYF.

The chain joins TRBV19 to TRBJ1-5. The CDR3 extends over 19 amino acids. CDR1 and CDR2 (germline): LNHDA, SQIVND (reference sequence). This chain's CDR3 is CASSIGRGGGVYSNQPQHF. Variable domain in full (rest from reference TRBV19 and TRBJ1-5): DGGITQSPKYLFRKEGQNVTLSCEQNLNHDAMYWYRQDPGQGLRLIYYSQIVNDFQKGDIAEGYSVSREKKESFPLTVTSAQKNPTAFYLCASSIGRGGGVYSNQPQHFGDGTRLSIL.